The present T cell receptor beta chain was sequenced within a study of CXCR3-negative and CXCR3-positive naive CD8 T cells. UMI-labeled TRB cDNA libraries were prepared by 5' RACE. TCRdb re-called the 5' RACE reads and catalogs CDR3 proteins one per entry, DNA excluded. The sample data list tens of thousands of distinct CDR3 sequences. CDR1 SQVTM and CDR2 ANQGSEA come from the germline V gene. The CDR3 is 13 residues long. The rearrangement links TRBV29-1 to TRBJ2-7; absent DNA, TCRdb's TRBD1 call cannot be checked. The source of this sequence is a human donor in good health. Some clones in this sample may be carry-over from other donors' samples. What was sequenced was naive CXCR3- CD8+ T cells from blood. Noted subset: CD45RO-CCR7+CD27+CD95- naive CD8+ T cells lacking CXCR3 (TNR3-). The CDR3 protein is CSVEGDRTYEQYF.